This T cell receptor beta chain was sequenced during a study of shared clonotypes between healthy human individuals (dated by TCRdb to about 2020). A note on the overall study: The cohort comprised two women and three men aged 18 to 49 years. For each donor, three plates each were used for CD4 naive and CD4 memory, two plates were used for CD8 naive, and one plate was used for CD8 memory. Blood TCR repertoires of a handful of healthy adults were deeply sequenced to estimate repertoire size and the extent of clonotype sharing between individuals. To increase sequencing depth and limit assay-specific biases, different laboratories used diverse techniques to prepare libraries and sequence TCR repertoires. Per donor, leukapheresis produced somewhere between about 0.94 and 8.9 billion PBMCs. The research as a whole found: Because the study included only a small number of donors, the genetic and exposure-history diversity represented was limited. Sampling was restricted to blood, and TCR repertoires in tissue are likely to differ from TCR repertoires in blood. About 4.5% of naive CD4, around 3.6% of naive CD8, around 2.3% of memory CD4, and approximately 0.4% of memory CD8 clonotypes were shared across several donors. Pairwise subsampling indicated that sequencing depth was expected to affect the degree of clonotype sharing among donors. Naive subsets generally had larger estimated clonotype richness than memory subsets. Clonotypes shared by all four sorted-subset donors showed higher generation probabilities than non-shared clonotypes. Even with the large sequencing depth, rarefaction of the sorted-subset datasets indicated that sequencing was incomplete.

Using the deep immunoSEQ assay, multiplex PCR amplified TCR CDR3 regions from genomic DNA. Genomic DNA extracted from each cell subset was distributed evenly over all wells of several immunoSEQ 96-well plates, and each plate served as one replicate. For sorted subsets, about 210 ng of genomic DNA, equivalent to 25,000 to 30,000 T cell genomes, went into each replicate PCR. Purified libraries were quantified with a Qubit 3.0 fluorometer, sized on a Bioanalyzer 2100, and re-quantified with the KAPA Library Quantification kit. Every immunoSEQ 96-well plate was sequenced on a dedicated single-read 150-cycle Illumina NextSeq 550 flow cell. Processing in the source paper ran as follows. Because the immunoSEQ output held only junctional sequences and lacked quality scores, the filtering could not match the filtering applied to full-length reads. To assign V/J genes and CDR3, sequences were annotated using PyIR, a Python wrapper for IgBLAST v1.9, with IMGT germline references. Reads were removed for weak V/J assignments (E-value above 1e-6), missing CDR3, stop codons, out-of-frame junctions, or ambiguous translated residues. V3J clonotypes were defined as sequences sharing an identical inferred V gene, J gene, and CDR3 amino acid sequence. Percentage overlap between repertoires was computed as shared unique clonotypes divided by the size of the smaller repertoire. Richness of each repertoire was evaluated using RTK rarefaction, the Chao1 estimator, and Recon v2.1 estimates of unobserved clonotypes. For all TCRbeta clonotypes obtained by the gDNA method from several donors, generation probabilities were computed with OLGA. TCRdb provides this immuneACCESS table in a form limited to in-frame rearrangements. Some clones are lacking; in checked studies, under half of them reflect an unresolved V gene, and why the rest are absent is not known. That table furnishes V, J and clone size, whereas the DNA furnished D and trimming. The sample table records 600,000 to 750,000 clones; roughly two thirds of these occur just once. Around 1.7% of the sample belongs to the ten largest clones.

The CDR3 goes from the cysteine to the phenylalanine over 14 residues. The only DNA kept is the CDR3, 42 bases in frame from the first base. V sheds 3 bases and J sheds 1 base, leaving 7 bases between their ends. CDR1 and CDR2 are drawn from the germline V gene: MNHNS, SASEGT. Notes on this clone: It has no known antigen specificity. No much larger clone exists at a distance of one base, and base qualities are not known.

The donors were healthy, HIV-negative adults who had no recently reported acute infections or vaccinations. Only Caucasian adults living in Nashville, Tennessee, USA were represented among the donors. Magnetic negative selection was used to enrich CD4+ T cells, after which naive cells were positively selected on CD45RA and the negative fraction became the memory subset. Blood was collected by leukapheresis, and PBMCs were isolated by Ficoll-Histopaque density gradient centrifugation and then cryopreserved in liquid nitrogen vapor phase. Analytical flow cytometry was used to check the purity and quantity of every magnetically sorted T cell population. Each sorted fraction had its genomic DNA isolated and then quantified by UV absorbance on a Nanodrop 2000c.

The sequencing input was memory CD4+ T cells sorted from blood. The label giving this sample's cell subset or site can be read as: CD45RA-negative fraction. The chain is encoded by TRBV6-1 joined to TRBJ1-5, with the D gene not confidently named. This sequence originates from a woman in her 30s in good health. The DNA sequence is TGTGCCAGCAGTGATGTGGCAAGCAATCAGCCCCAGCATTTT. This translates into CASSDVASNQPQHF.